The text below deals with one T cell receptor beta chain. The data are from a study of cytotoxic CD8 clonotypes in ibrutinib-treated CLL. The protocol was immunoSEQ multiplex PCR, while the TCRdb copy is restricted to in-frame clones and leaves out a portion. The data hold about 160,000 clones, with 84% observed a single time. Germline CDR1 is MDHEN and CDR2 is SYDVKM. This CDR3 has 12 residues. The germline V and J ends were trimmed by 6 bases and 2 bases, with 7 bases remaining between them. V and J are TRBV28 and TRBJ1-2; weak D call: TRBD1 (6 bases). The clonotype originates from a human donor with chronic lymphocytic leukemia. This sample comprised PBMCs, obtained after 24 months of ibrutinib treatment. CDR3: CASRDSNYGYTF. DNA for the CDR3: TGTGCCAGCAGGGACAGCAACTATGGCTACACCTTC.